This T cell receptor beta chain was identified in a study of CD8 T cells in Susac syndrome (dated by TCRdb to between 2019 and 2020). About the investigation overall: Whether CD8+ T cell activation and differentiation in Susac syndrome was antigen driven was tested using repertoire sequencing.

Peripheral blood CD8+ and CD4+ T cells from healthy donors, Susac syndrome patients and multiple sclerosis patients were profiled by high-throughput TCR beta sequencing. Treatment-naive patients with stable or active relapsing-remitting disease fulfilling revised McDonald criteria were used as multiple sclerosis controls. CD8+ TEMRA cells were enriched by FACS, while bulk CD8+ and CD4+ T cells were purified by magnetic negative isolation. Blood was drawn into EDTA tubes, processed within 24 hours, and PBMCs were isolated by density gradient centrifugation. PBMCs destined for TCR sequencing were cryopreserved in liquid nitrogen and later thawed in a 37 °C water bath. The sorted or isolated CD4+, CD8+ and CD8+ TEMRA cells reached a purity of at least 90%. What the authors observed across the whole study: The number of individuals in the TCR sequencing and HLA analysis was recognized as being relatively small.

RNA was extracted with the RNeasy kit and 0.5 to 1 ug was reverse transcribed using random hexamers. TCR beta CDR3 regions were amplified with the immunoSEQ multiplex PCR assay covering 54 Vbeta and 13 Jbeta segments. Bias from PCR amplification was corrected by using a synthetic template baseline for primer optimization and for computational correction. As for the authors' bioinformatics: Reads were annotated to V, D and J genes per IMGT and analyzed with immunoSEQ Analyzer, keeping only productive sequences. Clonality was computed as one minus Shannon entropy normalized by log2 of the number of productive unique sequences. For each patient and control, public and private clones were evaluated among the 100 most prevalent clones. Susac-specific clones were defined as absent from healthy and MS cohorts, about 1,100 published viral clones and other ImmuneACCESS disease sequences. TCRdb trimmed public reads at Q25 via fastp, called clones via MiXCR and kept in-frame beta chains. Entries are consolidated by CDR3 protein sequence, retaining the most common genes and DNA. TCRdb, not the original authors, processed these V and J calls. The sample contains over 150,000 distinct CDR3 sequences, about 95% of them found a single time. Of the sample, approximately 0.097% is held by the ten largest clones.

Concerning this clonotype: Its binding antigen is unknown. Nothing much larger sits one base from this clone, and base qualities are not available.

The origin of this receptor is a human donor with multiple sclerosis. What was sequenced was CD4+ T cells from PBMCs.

The CDR3 is CASSETTSEQFF. The DNA sequence reads TGTGCCAGCAGTGAAACCACTAGTGAGCAGTTCTTC. The sequence joins TRBV25-1 to TRBJ2-1, with a tentative D gene TRBD2 over 5 matching bases. Per the germline V gene, MGHDK is the CDR1 and SYGVNS is the CDR2. Inclusive of the bounding cysteine and phenylalanine, the CDR3 is 12 residues long. Here the CDR3 DNA is all that survives: 36 bases in frame from base 1. The trim is 2 bases for V and 9 bases for J, with a gap of 8 bases between the germline ends.